Listed below are T cell receptor beta chains from one sample, sequenced in a study of T cell responses to AZD1222 COVID-19 vaccine. The table came from immunoSEQ multiplex PCR; TCRdb's copy has only in-frame clones and leaves some out. The profile shows roughly 110,000 clones, around 91% of them singletons. The sample consisted of peripheral blood, taken on day 0 of AZD1222 vaccination. Receptors were obtained from an adult in good health. CDR3s include the opening cysteine and the closing phenylalanine or tryptophan. The D gene is left open where the match is weak. The size field is filled for only some rows; it gives once, few, many or a size class.

J gene	D gene	V gene	clone size	CDR3 DNA	CDR3 protein
TRBJ1-2	NA	TRBV2	NA	TGTGCCAGCAGTTCCAGTCCAGCTAACTATGGCTACACCTTC	CASSSSPANYGYTF
TRBJ1-2	TRBD1	TRBV2	NA	TGTGCCAGCAGTGCGGACAGGGTCGCCTATGGCTACACCTTC	CASSADRVAYGYTF
TRBJ2-7	NA	TRBV3-1/TRBV3-2	few	TGTGCCAGCAGCCAAGATTTACGGGGAGTCCGACAGTCCCCCCTTGCCTACGAGCAGTACTTC	CASSQDLRGVRQSPLAYEQYF
TRBJ2-1	NA	TRBV6-2/TRBV6-3	NA	TGTGCCAGCAGTTACCAGAATGAGCAGTTCTTC	CASSYQNEQFF
TRBJ2-6	NA	TRBV7-6	once	TGTGCCAGCAGCTCGGGCACCATCTCTGGGGCCAACGTCCTGACTTTC	CASSSGTISGANVLTF
TRBJ1-1	NA	TRBV2	NA	TGTGCCAGCAGTGTGAGGGGGAAGACTGAAGCTTTCTTT	CASSVRGKTEAFF
TRBJ2-1	NA	TRBV5-4	NA	TGTGCCAGCAGCTTGGCTACCACTCAGAAAAACAATGAGCAGTTCTTC	CASSLATTQKNNEQFF
TRBJ2-7	TRBD1	TRBV19	NA	TGTGCCAGTAGAAAGGGACAGGGCACCCACGAGCAGTACTTC	CASRKGQGTHEQYF
TRBJ2-1	NA	TRBV2	NA	TGTGCCAGCACCGGGAATGAGCAGTTCTTC	CASTGNEQFF
TRBJ2-1	NA	TRBV18	NA	TGTGCCAGCTCAGAAGAACGTGGCTCCTACAATGAGCAGTTCTTC	CASSEERGSYNEQFF
TRBJ2-1	NA	TRBV7-9	once	TGTGCCAGCAGCTTAGGTGTGGGGGCAGGGATGTGGAATGAGCAGTTCTTC	CASSLGVGAGMWNEQFF
TRBJ2-2	NA	TRBV11-2	NA	TGTGCCAGCAGCTTAGATCAACCAAACACCGGGGAGCTGTTTTTT	CASSLDQPNTGELFF